These T cell receptor beta chains were read from a single sample in a study of T cell changes during pregnancy in multiple sclerosis. Repertoires were generated with immunoSEQ multiplex PCR, while TCRdb's copy carries only in-frame clones and drops some. The sample contains some 40,000 clones, 80% to 90% of which appear only once. Here the sequenced sample was CD4+ T cells from peripheral blood mononuclear cells, taken in the first trimester of pregnancy. These TCRs come from a female donor with multiple sclerosis, enrolled in a pregnancy study. Both conserved end residues are part of each CDR3. A D gene is named only where the DNA matches it firmly.

d_call: TRBD1
v_call: TRBV7-3
j_call: TRBJ1-2
cdr3_aa: CASSLGQGVMGYGYTF

d_call: TRBD2
v_call: TRBV7-2
j_call: TRBJ2-3
cdr3_aa: CASSFSGVGDTQYF

d_call: TRBD1
v_call: TRBV18
j_call: TRBJ1-2
cdr3_aa: CASSPGQGSDGYTF

d_call: TRBD1
v_call: TRBV19
j_call: TRBJ1-6
cdr3_aa: CASSPVTGSHNSPLHF

d_call: -
v_call: TRBV10-2
j_call: TRBJ1-5
cdr3_aa: CASQDMGWQPQHF

d_call: -
v_call: TRBV7-9
j_call: TRBJ1-2
cdr3_aa: CASSGGGRHYGYTF

d_call: TRBD2
v_call: TRBV5-1
j_call: TRBJ2-5
cdr3_aa: CASRPGLAGALGETQYF

d_call: -
v_call: TRBV9
j_call: TRBJ2-3
cdr3_aa: CASSVTDLQGVTQYF

d_call: -
v_call: TRBV2
j_call: TRBJ1-1
cdr3_aa: CASSVGIQGTEAFF

d_call: TRBD1
v_call: TRBV6-4
j_call: TRBJ1-6
cdr3_aa: CASSDSPGGSPLHF

d_call: TRBD1
v_call: TRBV7-9
j_call: TRBJ1-4
cdr3_aa: CASSGETGLLATNEKLFF

d_call: -
v_call: TRBV7-9
j_call: TRBJ2-7
cdr3_aa: CASSHGGAYEQYF

d_call: TRBD2
v_call: TRBV6-1
j_call: TRBJ2-3
cdr3_aa: CASRGLAASTDTQYF

d_call: TRBD1
v_call: TRBV10-1
j_call: TRBJ2-7
cdr3_aa: CASSRDRGNYEQYF

d_call: -
v_call: TRBV7-8
j_call: TRBJ2-2
cdr3_aa: CASSFRWATNTGELFF

d_call: TRBD1
v_call: TRBV7-9
j_call: TRBJ2-3
cdr3_aa: CASSLSLIQGAADTQYF

d_call: -
v_call: TRBV7-2
j_call: TRBJ1-2
cdr3_aa: CASSLGTGEGTF

d_call: -
v_call: TRBV5-1
j_call: TRBJ2-2
cdr3_aa: CASSLVSGGRTGELFF

d_call: -
v_call: TRBV30
j_call: TRBJ1-5
cdr3_aa: CAWSGTDSNQPQHF

d_call: -
v_call: TRBV19
j_call: TRBJ2-7
cdr3_aa: CASRERQTAEQYF

d_call: TRBD2
v_call: TRBV30
j_call: TRBJ2-1
cdr3_aa: CAWSRFGGAHEQFF

d_call: -
v_call: TRBV6-5
j_call: TRBJ1-2
cdr3_aa: CASEGNYGYTF

d_call: -
v_call: TRBV6-1
j_call: TRBJ2-3
cdr3_aa: CASSLQGSSTDTQYF

d_call: -
v_call: TRBV7-6
j_call: TRBJ2-2
cdr3_aa: CASSLGRADTGELFF

d_call: TRBD1
v_call: TRBV18
j_call: TRBJ2-6
cdr3_aa: CASSGQVRRANVLTF

d_call: TRBD2
v_call: TRBV6-6
j_call: TRBJ2-1
cdr3_aa: CASSPQLAGNSNEQFF

d_call: -
v_call: TRBV5-1
j_call: TRBJ2-7
cdr3_aa: CASSAGETAAYEQYF

d_call: TRBD2
v_call: TRBV10-3
j_call: TRBJ2-1
cdr3_aa: CAIREGSGGAENEQFF